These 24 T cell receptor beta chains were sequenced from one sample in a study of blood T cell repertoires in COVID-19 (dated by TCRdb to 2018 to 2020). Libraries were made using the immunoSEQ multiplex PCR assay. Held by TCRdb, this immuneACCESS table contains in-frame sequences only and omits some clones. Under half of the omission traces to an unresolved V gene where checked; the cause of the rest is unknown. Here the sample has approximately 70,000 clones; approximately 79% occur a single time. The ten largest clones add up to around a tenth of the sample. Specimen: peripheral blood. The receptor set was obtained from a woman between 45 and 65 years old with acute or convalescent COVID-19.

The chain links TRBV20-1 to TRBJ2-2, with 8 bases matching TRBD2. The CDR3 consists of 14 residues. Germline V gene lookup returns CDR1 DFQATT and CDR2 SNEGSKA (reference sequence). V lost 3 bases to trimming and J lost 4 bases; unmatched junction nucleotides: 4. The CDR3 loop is CSASETSVTGELFF. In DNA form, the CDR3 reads TGCAGTGCTAGTGAGACTAGCGTCACCGGGGAGCTGTTTTTT.

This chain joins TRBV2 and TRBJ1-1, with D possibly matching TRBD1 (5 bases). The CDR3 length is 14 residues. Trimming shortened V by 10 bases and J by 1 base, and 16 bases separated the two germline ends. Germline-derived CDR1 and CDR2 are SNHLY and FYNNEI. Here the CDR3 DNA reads TGTGCCACCAAGACGACAGAAAGGAACACTGAAGCTTTCTTT. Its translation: CATKTTERNTEAFF.

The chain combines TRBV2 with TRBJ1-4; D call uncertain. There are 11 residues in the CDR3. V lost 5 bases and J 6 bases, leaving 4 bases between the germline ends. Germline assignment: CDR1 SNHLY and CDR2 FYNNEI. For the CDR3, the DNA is TGTGCCAGCAGTCCCGATGAAAAACTGTTTTTT. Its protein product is CASSPDEKLFF.

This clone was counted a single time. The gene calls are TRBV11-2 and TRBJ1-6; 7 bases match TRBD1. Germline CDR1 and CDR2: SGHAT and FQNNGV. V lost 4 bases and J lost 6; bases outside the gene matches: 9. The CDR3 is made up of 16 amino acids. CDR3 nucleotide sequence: TGTGCCAGCAGCTCCGCACCGGGACAGCTTAATTCACCCCTCCACTTT. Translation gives CASSSAPGQLNSPLHF.

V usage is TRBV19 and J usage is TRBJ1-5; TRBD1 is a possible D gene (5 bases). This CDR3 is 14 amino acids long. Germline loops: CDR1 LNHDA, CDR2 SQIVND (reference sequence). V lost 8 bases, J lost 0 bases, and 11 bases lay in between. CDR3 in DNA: TGTGCCAGTTGGACACCCGTTAGCAATCAGCCCCAGCATTTT. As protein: CASWTPVSNQPQHF.

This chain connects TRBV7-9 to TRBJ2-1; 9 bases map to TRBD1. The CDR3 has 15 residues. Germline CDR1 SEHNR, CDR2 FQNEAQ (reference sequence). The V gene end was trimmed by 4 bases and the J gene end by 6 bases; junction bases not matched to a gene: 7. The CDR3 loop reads CASSSIGTGFNEQFF. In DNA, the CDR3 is TGTGCCAGCAGCTCGATAGGGACAGGGTTCAATGAGCAGTTCTTC.

The CDR3 nucleotides are TGTGCCAGCAGCCCCACGGGACTAGCGACATATGAGCAGTTCTTC. Its translation: CASSPTGLATYEQFF. This rearrangement joins TRBV3-1 (or the pseudogene TRBV3-2) to TRBJ2-1; the match to TRBD2 covers 10 bases. The V gene's germline CDR1 is LGHDT and CDR2 YNNKEL (reference sequence). V shed 4 bases, J shed 8 bases, and the junction held 8 bases outside the gene matches. The CDR3 is made up of 15 amino acids.

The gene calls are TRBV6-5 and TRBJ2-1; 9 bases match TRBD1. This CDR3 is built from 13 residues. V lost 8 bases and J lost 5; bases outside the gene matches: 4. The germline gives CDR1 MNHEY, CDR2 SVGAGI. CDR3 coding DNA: TGTGCCAGCCAGGGACAGGGCAACAATGAGCAGTTCTTC. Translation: CASQGQGNNEQFF.

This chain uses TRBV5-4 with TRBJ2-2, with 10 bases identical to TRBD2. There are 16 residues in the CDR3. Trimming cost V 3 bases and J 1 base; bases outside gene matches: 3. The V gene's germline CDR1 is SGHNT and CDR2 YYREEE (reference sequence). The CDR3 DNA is TGTGCCAGCAGCTCTGCTAGCGGGGGGAACACCGGGGAGCTGTTTTTT. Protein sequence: CASSSASGGNTGELFF.

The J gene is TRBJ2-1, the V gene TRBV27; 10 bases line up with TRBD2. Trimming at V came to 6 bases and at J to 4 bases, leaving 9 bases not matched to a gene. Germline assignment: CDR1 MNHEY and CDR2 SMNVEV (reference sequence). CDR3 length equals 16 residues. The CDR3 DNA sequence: TGTGCCAGCAGACCCCCGGGACTAGCGTTATACAATGAGCAGTTCTTC. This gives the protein CASRPPGLALYNEQFF.

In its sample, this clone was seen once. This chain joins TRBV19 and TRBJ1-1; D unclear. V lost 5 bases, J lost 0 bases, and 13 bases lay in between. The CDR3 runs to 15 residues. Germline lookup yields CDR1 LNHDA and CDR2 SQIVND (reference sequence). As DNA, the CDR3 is TGTGCCAGTAGTTTCACTGGGCATATGAACACTGAAGCTTTCTTT. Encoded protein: CASSFTGHMNTEAFF.

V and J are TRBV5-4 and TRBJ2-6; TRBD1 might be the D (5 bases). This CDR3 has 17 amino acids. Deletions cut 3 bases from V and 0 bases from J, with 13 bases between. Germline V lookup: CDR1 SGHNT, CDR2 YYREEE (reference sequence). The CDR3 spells CASSSDRSRSGANVLTF. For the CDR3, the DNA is TGTGCCAGCAGCTCCGACAGATCTCGCTCTGGGGCCAACGTCCTGACTTTC. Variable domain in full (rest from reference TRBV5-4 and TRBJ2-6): ETGVTQSPTHLIKTRGQQVTLRCSSQSGHNTVSWYQQALGQGPQFIFQYYREEENGRGNFPPRFSGLQFPNYSSELNVNALELDDSALYLCASSSDRSRSGANVLTFGAGSRLTVL.

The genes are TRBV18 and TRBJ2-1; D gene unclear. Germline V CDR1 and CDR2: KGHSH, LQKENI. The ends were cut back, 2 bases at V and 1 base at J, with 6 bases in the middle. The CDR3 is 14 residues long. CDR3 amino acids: CASSPTRSYNEQFF. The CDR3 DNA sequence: TGTGCCAGCTCACCAACTCGTTCCTACAATGAGCAGTTCTTC.

In nucleotides, the CDR3 is TGTGCCAGCAGTCTCAACCGAGGCACTGAAGCTTTCTTT. This encodes CASSLNRGTEAFF. V is TRBV27 and J is TRBJ1-1; D gene uncertain. The CDR3 extends over 13 amino acids. CDR1 is MNHEY, CDR2 SMNVEV, per germline (reference sequence). The ends were cut back, 5 bases at V and 4 bases at J, with 11 bases in the middle.

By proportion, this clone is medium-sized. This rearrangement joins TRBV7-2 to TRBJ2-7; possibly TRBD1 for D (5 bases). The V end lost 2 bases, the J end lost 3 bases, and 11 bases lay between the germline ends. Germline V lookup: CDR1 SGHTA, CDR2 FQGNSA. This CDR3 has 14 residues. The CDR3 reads CASSLNSGIYEQYF. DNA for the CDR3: TGTGCCAGCAGCTTAAACTCAGGGATCTACGAGCAGTACTTC.

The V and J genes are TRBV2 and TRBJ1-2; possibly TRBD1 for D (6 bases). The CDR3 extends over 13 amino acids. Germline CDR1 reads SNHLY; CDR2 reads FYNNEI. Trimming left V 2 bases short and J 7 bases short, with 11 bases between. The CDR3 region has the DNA TGTGCCAGCAGTGAATCCAGGGGTGGTGGCTACACCTTC. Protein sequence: CASSESRGGGYTF.

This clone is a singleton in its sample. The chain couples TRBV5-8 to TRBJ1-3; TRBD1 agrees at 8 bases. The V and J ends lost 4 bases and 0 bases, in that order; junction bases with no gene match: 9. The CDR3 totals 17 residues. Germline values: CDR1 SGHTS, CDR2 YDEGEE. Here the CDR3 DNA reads TGTGCCAGCAGCCTGTGGGCAGGGGGCAACTCTGGAAACACCATATATTTT. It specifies CASSLWAGGNSGNTIYF. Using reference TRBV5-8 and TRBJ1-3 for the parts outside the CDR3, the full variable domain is EAGVTQSPTHLIKTRGQQATLRCSPISGHTSVYWYQQALGLGLQFLLWYDEGEERNRGNFPPRFSGRQFPNYSSELNVNALELEDSALYLCASSLWAGGNSGNTIYFGEGSWLTVV.

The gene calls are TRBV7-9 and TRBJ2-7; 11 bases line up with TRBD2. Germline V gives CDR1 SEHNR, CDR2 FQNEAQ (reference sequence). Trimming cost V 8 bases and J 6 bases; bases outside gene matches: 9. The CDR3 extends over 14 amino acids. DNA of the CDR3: TGTGCCAGCGCCTCAACTAGCGGGAGTGGCGAGCAGTACTTC. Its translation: CASASTSGSGEQYF.

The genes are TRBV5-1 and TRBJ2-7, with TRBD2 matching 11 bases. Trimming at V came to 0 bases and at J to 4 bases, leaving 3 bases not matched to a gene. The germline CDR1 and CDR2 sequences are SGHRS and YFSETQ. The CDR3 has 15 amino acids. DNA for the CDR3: TGCGCCAGCAGCTTGGGGATAGCGGGGGGGTACGAGCAGTACTTC. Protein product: CASSLGIAGGYEQYF. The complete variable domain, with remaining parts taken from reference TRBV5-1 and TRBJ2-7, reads KAGVTQTPRYLIKTRGQQVTLSCSPISGHRSVSWYQQTPGQGLQFLFEYFSETQRNKGNFPGRFSGRQFSNSRSEMNVSTLELGDSALYLCASSLGIAGGYEQYFGPGTRLTVT.

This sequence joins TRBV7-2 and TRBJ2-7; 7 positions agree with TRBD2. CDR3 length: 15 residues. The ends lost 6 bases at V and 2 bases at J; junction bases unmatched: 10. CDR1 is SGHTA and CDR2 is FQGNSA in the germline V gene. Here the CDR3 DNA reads TGTGCCAGCAGTCCGAGTAGCGGGCGAGCCTACGAGCAGTACTTC. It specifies CASSPSSGRAYEQYF.

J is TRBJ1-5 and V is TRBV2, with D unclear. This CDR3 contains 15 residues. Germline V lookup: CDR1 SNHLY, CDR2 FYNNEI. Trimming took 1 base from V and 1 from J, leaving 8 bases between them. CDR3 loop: CASSEGGRSNQPQHF. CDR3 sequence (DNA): TGTGCCAGCAGTGAAGGCGGTAGGAGCAATCAGCCCCAGCATTTT.

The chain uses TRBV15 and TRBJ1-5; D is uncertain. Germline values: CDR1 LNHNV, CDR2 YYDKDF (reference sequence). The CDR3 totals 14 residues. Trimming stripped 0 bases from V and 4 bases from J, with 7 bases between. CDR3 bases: TGTGCCACCAGCAGAGATGCGGATAATCAGCCCCAGCATTTT. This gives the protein CATSRDADNQPQHF.

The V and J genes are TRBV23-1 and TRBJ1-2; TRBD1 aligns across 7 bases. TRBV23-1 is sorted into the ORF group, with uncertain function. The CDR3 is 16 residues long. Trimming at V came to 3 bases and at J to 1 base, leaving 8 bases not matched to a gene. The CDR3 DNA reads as TGCGCCAGCAGTCAGACCGCGGGACAGCTTAACTATGGCTACACCTTC. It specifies CASSQTAGQLNYGYTF.

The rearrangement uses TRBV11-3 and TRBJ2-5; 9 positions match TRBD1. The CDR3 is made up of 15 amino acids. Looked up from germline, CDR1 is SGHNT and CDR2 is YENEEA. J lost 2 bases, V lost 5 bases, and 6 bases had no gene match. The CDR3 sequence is CASSPGGTGQETQYF. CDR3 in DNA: TGTGCCAGCAGCCCTGGCGGGACAGGGCAAGAGACCCAGTACTTC.